One T cell receptor beta chain is described in this entry. This clonotype has just a few counts. Its target antigen remains unknown. No much larger clone exists at a distance of one base, and base qualities are not known. At the junction V is shortened by 1 base and J by 2 bases; bases outside the gene matches: 3. Taken from cysteine to phenylalanine, the CDR3 has 15 residues. Of all the DNA, just the CDR3 is kept, 45 bases in frame from base 1. For CDR1 and CDR2, the germline V gene lists SGHTA and FQGNSA. This record comes from a study of regulatory T cells in long-lasting Graves disease (dated by TCRdb to about 2021). Broadly, across the study: Persistent Graves' disease was defined as persistently positive TSH receptor autoantibodies together with antithyroid drug treatment for over 5 years. Patients with persistent Graves' disease were compared with patients with newly diagnosed Graves' disease using TCR sequencing and RNA sequencing of peripheral blood. The study took place in China and was registered as a clinical trial. TCR sequencing covered some 13 persistent and roughly 20 newly diagnosed Graves' disease patients, some 33 samples in total. In the clinical cohort, patients with persistent Graves' disease had used antithyroid drugs for an average of about 9.3 years. The research as a whole found: Preferential use of TRBV28, TRBJ1-2 and TRBJ2-5 was observed in persistent disease, whereas TRBV20-1 and TRBJ2-1 were favored in newly diagnosed disease. A larger number of public clonotypes was shared among persistent patients (over 2,500) than among newly diagnosed patients (roughly 930). As a limitation, the authors acknowledged that the small sample size may reduce accuracy. Peripheral blood alone was examined, since thyroid tissue, which constituted the primary lesion, could not be accessed. Only the TCR beta chain was sequenced and analyzed. Compared with newly diagnosed patients, patients with persistent Graves' disease had lower TCR Shannon entropy and fewer highly expanded clones, which suggests clonal expansion.

Library method: multiplex PCR. The sequencer was an Illumina HiSeq 4000. CDR3 regions were amplified by Arm-PCR with iRepertoire HTBI primers to construct TCR beta libraries. Before sequencing, the PCR products underwent gel purification. The source study handled its data this way. Gene usage analysis of CDR3 amino acid clonotypes used the 62 TRBV and more than 13 TRBJ segments found across samples. COPE and FqMerger were used to merge the filtered high-quality paired reads into contigs. Contigs were aligned with BLAST to IMGT TRBV, TRBD and TRBJ reference genes, and CDR3 was defined per IMGT. Any clonotype with a frequency above 0.1% was counted as a highly expanded clone. Shannon entropy was used to measure repertoire diversity, and the Gini coefficient was used to measure V-J evenness. A clonotype found in more than one individual was treated as public. The public reads were reanalyzed by TCRdb: fastp trimming at Q25, MiXCR alignment, in-frame beta chains only. CDR3 protein duplicates are merged, each entry listing the most common genes and DNA. The V and J calls here are based on TCRdb, not the publication. The sample profile shows about 470,000 distinct CDR3 sequences; less than 25% of them were found once. Approximately 7.8% of the sample comes from the top ten.

This specimen's time point label, interpreted: persistent/refractory GD, antithyroid drugs over 5 years with positive TRAb. RNA was extracted from PBMCs in TRIzol for both TCR sequencing and RNA sequencing. The diagnosis of Graves' disease followed American Thyroid Association guidelines. Recruitment of patients was carried out at an endocrinology department in Xi'an, China. Each patient gave about 10 milliliters of peripheral blood, collected in an EDTA anticoagulant tube. Ficoll Paque Plus density gradient separation was used to isolate PBMCs, and no additional T cell sorting was done. An Agilent 2100 Bioanalyzer and agarose gel were used to check RNA quality, and a NanoDrop 2000 was used to measure RNA concentration.

Sequences were derived from peripheral blood mononuclear cells (PBMCs), sampled when the disease was refractory, from a patient treated with antithyroid drugs. The sequence is built from TRBV7-2 and TRBJ2-5; 8 middle bases align to TRBD2. This clonotype originated in a female donor with Graves disease. Here is the DNA: TGTGCCAGCAGCTTAGGGTCTAGCGGGCAAGAGACCCAGTACTTC. Its translation is CASSLGSSGQETQYF.